The 20 T cell receptor beta chains given below trace back to one sample, sequenced in a study of shared clonotypes between healthy human individuals. Assay used: immunoSEQ multiplex PCR; TCRdb lists only in-frame clones, some missing. The data show some 2.4 million clones, 93% seen once. The sequenced sample consisted of naive CD4+ T cells from PBMCs. The subset is: CD45RA+ positively selected. The receptors originated from a man aged 18 to 30 in good health. Some clones in this sample may be carry-over from other donors' samples.

With regard to this clone: The CDR3 carries no conserved terminal phenylalanine or tryptophan, so it likely arises from a read error. The CDR3 loop is CSATGGGQPQHL. For the CDR3, the DNA is TGCAGCGCAACAGGGGGCGGTCAGCCCCAGCATCTT. The chain couples TRBV29-1 to TRBJ1-5; TRBD1 matches at 9 bases. This CDR3 contains 12 residues. Germline loops: CDR1 SQVTM, CDR2 ANQGSEA. Trimming removed 7 bases from V and 6 bases from J; junction bases left unmatched: 4.

The chain has TRBV27 and TRBJ2-1, with TRBD2 matching 9 bases. From germline, CDR1 is MNHEY and CDR2 SMNVEV (reference sequence). The V gene end was trimmed by 5 bases and the J gene end by 9 bases; junction bases not matched to a gene: 11. This CDR3 is built from 15 residues. CDR3 nucleotide sequence: TGTGCCAGCAGTAGATGGGCGGGAGGGCTTATTGAGCAGTTCTTC. Protein product: CASSRWAGGLIEQFF.

This clone has more than one count but fewer than ten. This chain joins TRBV5-1 and TRBJ1-2, with a weak D call TRBD1 (5 bases). Germline V gene lookup returns CDR1 SGHRS and CDR2 YFSETQ. The CDR3 sequence is 15 residues long. V lost 4 bases and J lost 6, with 19 bases in between. In nucleotides, the CDR3 is TGCGCCAGCAGCGACCGGGACGGGCCCTATAATGGCTACACCTTC. As protein: CASSDRDGPYNGYTF. Full variable domain (missing parts from reference TRBV5-1 and TRBJ1-2): KAGVTQTPRYLIKTRGQQVTLSCSPISGHRSVSWYQQTPGQGLQFLFEYFSETQRNKGNFPGRFSGRQFSNSRSEMNVSTLELGDSALYLCASSDRDGPYNGYTFGSGTRLTVV.

The V call is TRBV4-2, the J call TRBJ1-4, with a tentative D call TRBD1 (6 bases). The CDR3 sequence is 16 residues long. The germline V and J ends were trimmed by 1 base and 8 bases, with 17 bases remaining between them. The V gene's germline CDR1 is LGHNA and CDR2 YNFKEQ. The CDR3 is CASSQGRAGGDEKLFF. CDR3 DNA: TGTGCCAGCAGCCAAGGACGGGCTGGGGGCGACGAAAAACTGTTTTTT.

This chain uses TRBV18 with TRBJ2-7; no clear D. This CDR3 contains 16 residues. V lost 3 bases and J lost 1, with 16 bases in between. Germline CDR1 KGHSH, CDR2 LQKENI. CDR3 region: CASSPGLLTKSYEQYF. The CDR3 nucleotides read TGTGCCAGCTCACCGGGGTTGCTAACGAAGTCCTACGAGCAGTACTTC.

The chain uses TRBV7-2 and TRBJ1-5; 9 bases match TRBD1. CDR1 SGHTA and CDR2 FQGNSA come from the germline V gene. This CDR3 has 17 amino acids. J was trimmed by 2 bases and V by 4 bases; bases with no gene match: 9. CDR3 sequence: CASSWGQGILGNQPQHF. DNA for the CDR3: TGTGCCAGCAGCTGGGGACAGGGAATTCTTGGCAATCAGCCCCAGCATTTT.

The rearrangement uses TRBV11-1 and TRBJ2-1; 7 bases agree with TRBD2. Looked up from germline, CDR1 is SGHAT and CDR2 is FQDESV (reference sequence). The CDR3 is 17 residues long. The junction had 13 bases not matched to a gene; V was cut back by 2 bases and J by 6 bases. The CDR3 nucleotides read TGTGCCAGCAGCTTACCCGGCGGGAGTGGGTCGGGCAATGAGCAGTTCTTC. This gives the protein CASSLPGGSGSGNEQFF.

CDR3 in DNA: TGTGCCAGCAGCCAAGGGTGGTGGGACCAAGAGACCCAGTACTTC. Protein: CASSQGWWDQETQYF. V is TRBV14 and J is TRBJ2-5; D remains ambiguous. Trimming removed 1 base from V and 0 bases from J, with 9 bases in between. Germline assignment: CDR1 SGHDN and CDR2 FVKESK. This CDR3 region has 15 residues.

About this clone itself: Other DNA sequences in the sample encode the same CDR3. The CDR3 is CASSVTGFETQYF. For the CDR3, the DNA is TGCGCCAGCAGCGTGACAGGGTTCGAGACCCAGTACTTC. The V call is TRBV5-1, the J call TRBJ2-5; 7 bases are shared with TRBD1. The length of the CDR3 is 13 residues. Germline CDR1 SGHRS, CDR2 YFSETQ. V trimming: 4 bases; J trimming: 5 bases; junction bases outside the gene matches: 5.

The count of this clone is one. J is TRBJ2-6 and V is TRBV5-1, with D uncertain. The V gene's germline CDR1 is SGHRS and CDR2 YFSETQ. The germline V and J ends were trimmed by 4 bases and 0 bases, with 11 bases remaining between them. This CDR3 spans 16 amino acids. The CDR3 loop reads CASSPRLGSGANVLTF. In DNA form, the CDR3 reads TGCGCCAGCAGCCCTCGGTTAGGCTCTGGGGCCAACGTCCTGACTTTC.

The CDR3 is CASSPAGSYEQYF. The CDR3 coding sequence is TGTGCCAGCAGCCCAGCTGGCTCCTACGAGCAGTACTTC. The chain joins TRBV11-3 to TRBJ2-7; D gene uncertain. This CDR3 comprises 13 residues. The V gene's germline CDR1 is SGHNT and CDR2 YENEEA. V lost 5 bases and J 0 bases, leaving 8 bases between the germline ends.

The sample holds one count of this clone. The CDR3 DNA reads TGTGCCAGCAGCGTGTCTAGCGGGAGGGAAGGGACCCCCACAGATACGCAGTATTTT. It specifies CASSVSSGREGTPTDTQYF. The chain employs TRBV9 and TRBJ2-3; 12 bases are a match to TRBD2. The CDR3 loop spans 19 amino acids. The germline CDR1 and CDR2 sequences are SGDLS and YYNGEE. V dropped 2 bases and J dropped 2; count of bases not matched to a gene: 12.

This CDR3 reads CASSLVGGRGTEAFF. In DNA, the CDR3 is TGTGCCAGCAGCTTAGTGGGGGGTCGGGGCACTGAAGCTTTCTTT. The V and J genes are TRBV7-2 and TRBJ1-1, with TRBD1 as a possible D gene (5 bases). CDR1 SGHTA and CDR2 FQGNSA come from the germline V gene. The length of the CDR3 is 15 residues. Trimming shortened V by 1 base and J by 4 bases, and 13 bases separated the two germline ends.

For this clone: In the same sample, other DNA sequences code for this CDR3. The chain couples TRBV7-3 to TRBJ2-3; D is unresolved. Germline V gene data show CDR1 as SGHTA and CDR2 as FQGTGA. The CDR3 extends over 14 amino acids. V gave up 4 bases and J gave up 0 bases, with 8 bases separating them. CDR3 amino acids: CASSSRTSTDTQYF. DNA of the CDR3: TGTGCCAGCAGCTCTCGTACTAGCACAGATACGCAGTATTTT.

The rearrangement links TRBV10-3 to TRBJ2-7; TRBD1 agrees at 8 bases. Germline V gives CDR1 ENHRY, CDR2 SYGVKD. With V trimmed by 2 bases and J by 2 bases, 8 bases remained unmatched. The CDR3 length is 16 residues. As DNA, the CDR3 is TGTGCCATCAGTGAGCCGAGGGGACAGGCTCCCTACGAGCAGTACTTC. Residues: CAISEPRGQAPYEQYF.

V usage is TRBV30 and J usage is TRBJ2-1, with a tentative D call TRBD2 (6 bases). V dropped 2 bases and J dropped 1 base, with 12 bases sitting between them. The CDR3 is 15 amino acids. Germline lookup yields CDR1 GTSNPN and CDR2 SVGIG (reference sequence). CDR3 DNA sequence: TGTGCCTGGAGTTTCCGGGAGAGGTCCTACAATGAGCAGTTCTTC. Its protein product is CAWSFRERSYNEQFF.

The chain combines TRBV5-4 with TRBJ2-5; 8 bases align to TRBD2. Unmatched junction bases numbered 6, after V lost 0 bases and J lost 5 bases. CDR1 SGHNT and CDR2 YYREEE come from the germline V gene (reference sequence). This CDR3 region has 15 residues. CDR3: CASSLAAGVGETQYF. CDR3 DNA sequence: TGTGCCAGCAGCTTGGCAGCGGGAGTCGGGGAGACCCAGTACTTC.

The chain recombines TRBV5-1 with TRBJ2-3; TRBD2 matches 13 bases. This CDR3 has 17 residues. Losses at the gene ends were 4 bases for V and 2 bases for J; bases not matched to a gene: 7. CDR1 is SGHRS and CDR2 is YFSETQ in the germline V gene. The DNA for the CDR3 is TGCGCCAGCAGCATAGGGACTAGCGGGATTTCCACAGATACGCAGTATTTT. This translates into CASSIGTSGISTDTQYF.

This clone was counted between two and nine times. V usage is TRBV9 and J usage is TRBJ2-2; D is unresolved. The CDR3 totals 14 residues. The germline CDR1 and CDR2 sequences are SGDLS and YYNGEE. V was pared by 1 base and J by 6 bases, with 10 bases between. The CDR3, as DNA: TGTGCCAGCAGCGTAAAGTTTTCCTCCGGGGAGCTGTTTTTT. It encodes CASSVKFSSGELFF.

The chain employs TRBV18 and TRBJ2-1, with TRBD2 matching 11 bases. CDR1 and CDR2 (germline): KGHSH, LQKENI. The CDR3 sequence is 17 residues long. V lost 2 bases to trimming and J lost 4 bases; unmatched junction nucleotides: 7. CDR3 DNA: TGTGCCAGCTCACCAACGATAGCGGGAGGGATGTACAATGAGCAGTTCTTC. Translating it yields CASSPTIAGGMYNEQFF.